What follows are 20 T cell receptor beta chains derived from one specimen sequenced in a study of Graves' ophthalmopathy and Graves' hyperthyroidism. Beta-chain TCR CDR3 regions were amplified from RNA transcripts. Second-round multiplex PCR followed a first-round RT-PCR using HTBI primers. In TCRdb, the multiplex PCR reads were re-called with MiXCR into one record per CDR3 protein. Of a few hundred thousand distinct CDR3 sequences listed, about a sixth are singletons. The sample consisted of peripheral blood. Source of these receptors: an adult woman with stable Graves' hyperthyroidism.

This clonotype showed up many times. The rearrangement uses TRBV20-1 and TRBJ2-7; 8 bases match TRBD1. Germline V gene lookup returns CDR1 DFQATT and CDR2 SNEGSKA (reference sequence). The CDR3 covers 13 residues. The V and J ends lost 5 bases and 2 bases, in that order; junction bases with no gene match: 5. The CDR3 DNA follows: TGCAGTGCTGCCGGACAGGGAACCTACGAGCAGTACTTC. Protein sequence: CSAAGQGTYEQYF.

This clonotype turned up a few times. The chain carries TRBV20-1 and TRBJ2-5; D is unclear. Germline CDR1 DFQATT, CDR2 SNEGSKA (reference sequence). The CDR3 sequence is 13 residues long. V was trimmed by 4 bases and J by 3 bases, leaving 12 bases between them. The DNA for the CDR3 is TGCAGTGCTACATCTAGTGTGAAAGAGACCCAGTACTTC. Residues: CSATSSVKETQYF.

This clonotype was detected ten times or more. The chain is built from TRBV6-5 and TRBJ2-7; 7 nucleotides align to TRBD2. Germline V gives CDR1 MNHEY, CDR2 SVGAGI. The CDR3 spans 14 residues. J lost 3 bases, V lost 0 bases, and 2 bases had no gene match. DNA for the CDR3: TGTGCCAGCAGTTACTCGACTAGCAGCTACGAGCAGTACTTC. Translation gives CASSYSTSSYEQYF.

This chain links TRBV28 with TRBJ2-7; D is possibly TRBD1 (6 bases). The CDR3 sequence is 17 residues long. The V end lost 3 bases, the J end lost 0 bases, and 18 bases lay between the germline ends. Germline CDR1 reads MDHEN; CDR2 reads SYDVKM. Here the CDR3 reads CASSFVLQGIISYEQYF. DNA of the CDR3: TGTGCCAGCAGTTTTGTCTTACAGGGCATCATCTCCTACGAGCAGTACTTC.

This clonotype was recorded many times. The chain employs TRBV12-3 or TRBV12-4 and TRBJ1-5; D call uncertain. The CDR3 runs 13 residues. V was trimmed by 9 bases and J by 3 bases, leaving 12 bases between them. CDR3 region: CASCRTDNQPQHF. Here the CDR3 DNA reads TGTGCCAGTTGCAGGACGGACAATCAGCCCCAGCATTTT.

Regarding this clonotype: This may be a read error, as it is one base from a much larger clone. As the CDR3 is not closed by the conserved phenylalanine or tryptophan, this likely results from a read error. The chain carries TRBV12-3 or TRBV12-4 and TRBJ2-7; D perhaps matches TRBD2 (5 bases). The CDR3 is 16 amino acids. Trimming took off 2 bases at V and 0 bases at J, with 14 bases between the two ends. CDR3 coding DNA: TGTGCCAGCAGTTTACCTAGCACTCTGAGCTCCTACGAGCAGTACTAC. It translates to CASSLPSTLSSYEQYY.

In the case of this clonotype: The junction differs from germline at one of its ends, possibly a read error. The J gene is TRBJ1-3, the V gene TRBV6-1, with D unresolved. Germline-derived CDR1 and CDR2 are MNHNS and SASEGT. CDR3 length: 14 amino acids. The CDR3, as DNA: TGTGCCAGCGGCGTGACAATCACTGGAAACACTATATATTTT. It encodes CASGVTITGNTIYF.

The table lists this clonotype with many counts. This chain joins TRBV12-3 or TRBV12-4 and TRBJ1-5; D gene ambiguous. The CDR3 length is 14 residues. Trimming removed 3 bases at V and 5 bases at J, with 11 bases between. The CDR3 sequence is CASSFVAADQPQHF. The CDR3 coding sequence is TGTGCCAGCAGTTTTGTGGCGGCGGATCAGCCCCAGCATTTT.

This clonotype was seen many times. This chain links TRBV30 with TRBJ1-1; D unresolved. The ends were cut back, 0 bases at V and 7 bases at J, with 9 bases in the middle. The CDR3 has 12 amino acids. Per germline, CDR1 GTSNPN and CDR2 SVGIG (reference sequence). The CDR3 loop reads CAWSVQRIEAFF. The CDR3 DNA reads TGTGCCTGGAGTGTACAACGGATTGAAGCTTTCTTT.

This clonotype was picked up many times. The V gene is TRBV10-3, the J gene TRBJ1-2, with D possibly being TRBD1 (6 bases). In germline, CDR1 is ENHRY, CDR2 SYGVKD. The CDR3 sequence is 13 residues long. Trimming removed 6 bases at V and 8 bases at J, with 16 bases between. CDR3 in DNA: TGTGCCATCAGCCTAGGGGGACAATGGGGCTACACCTTC. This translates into CAISLGGQWGYTF.

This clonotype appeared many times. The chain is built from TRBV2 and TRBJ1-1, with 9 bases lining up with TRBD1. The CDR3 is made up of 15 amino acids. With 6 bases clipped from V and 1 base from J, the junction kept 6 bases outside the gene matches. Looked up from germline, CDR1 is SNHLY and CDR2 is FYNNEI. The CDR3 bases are TGTGCCAGCAGGTCCCGGGGACAGGGGAACACTGAAGCTTTCTTT. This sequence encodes CASRSRGQGNTEAFF.

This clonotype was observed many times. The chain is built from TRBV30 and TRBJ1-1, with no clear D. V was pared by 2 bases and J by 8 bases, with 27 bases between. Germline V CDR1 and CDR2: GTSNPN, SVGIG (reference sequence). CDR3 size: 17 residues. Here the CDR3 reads CAWSNIGRTYLSGEAFF. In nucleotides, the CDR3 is TGTGCCTGGAGTAACATCGGGCGGACCTACCTCAGCGGCGAAGCTTTCTTT.

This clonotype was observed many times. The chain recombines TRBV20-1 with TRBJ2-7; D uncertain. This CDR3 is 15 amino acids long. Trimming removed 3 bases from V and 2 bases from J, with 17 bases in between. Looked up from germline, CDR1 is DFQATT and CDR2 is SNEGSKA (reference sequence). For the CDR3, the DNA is TGCAGTGCTAGCCCCCCCCACCCCATACCCTACGAGCAGTACTTC. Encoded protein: CSASPPHPIPYEQYF.

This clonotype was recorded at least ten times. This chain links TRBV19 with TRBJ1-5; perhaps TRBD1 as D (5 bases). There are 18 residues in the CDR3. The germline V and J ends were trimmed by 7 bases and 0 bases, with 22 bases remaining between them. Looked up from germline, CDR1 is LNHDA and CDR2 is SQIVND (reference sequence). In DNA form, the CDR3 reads TGTGCCAGTACCTCAAAAGTCGGGGGGAGATATAGCAATCAGCCCCAGCATTTT. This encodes CASTSKVGGRYSNQPQHF.

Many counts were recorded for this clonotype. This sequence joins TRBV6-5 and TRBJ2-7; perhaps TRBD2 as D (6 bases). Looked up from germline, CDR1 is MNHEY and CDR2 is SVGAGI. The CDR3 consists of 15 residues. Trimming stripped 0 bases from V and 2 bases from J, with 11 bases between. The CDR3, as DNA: TGTGCCAGCAGTTACTCTAGCGGAGCCACCTACGAGCAGTACTTC. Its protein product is CASSYSSGATYEQYF.

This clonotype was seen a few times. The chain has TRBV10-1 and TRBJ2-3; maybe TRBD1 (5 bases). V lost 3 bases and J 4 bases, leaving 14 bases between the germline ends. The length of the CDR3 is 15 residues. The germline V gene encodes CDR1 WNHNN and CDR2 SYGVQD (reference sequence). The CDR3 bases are TGCGCCAGCAGTGACTACAGGATGGGGTCAGATACGCAGTATTTT. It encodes CASSDYRMGSDTQYF.

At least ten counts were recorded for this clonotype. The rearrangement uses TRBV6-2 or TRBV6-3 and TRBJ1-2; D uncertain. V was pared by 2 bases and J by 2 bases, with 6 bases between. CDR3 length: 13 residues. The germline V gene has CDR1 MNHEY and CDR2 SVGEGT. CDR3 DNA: TGTGCCAGCAGTTACCGCTCAAACTATGGCTACACCTTC. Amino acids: CASSYRSNYGYTF.

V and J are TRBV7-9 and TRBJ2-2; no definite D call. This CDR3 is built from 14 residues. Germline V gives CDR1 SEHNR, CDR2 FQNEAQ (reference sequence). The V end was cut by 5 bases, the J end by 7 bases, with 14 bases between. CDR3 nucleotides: TGTGCCAGCAGCAAACCCCGCCCTCACGGGGAGCTGTTTTTT. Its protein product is CASSKPRPHGELFF.

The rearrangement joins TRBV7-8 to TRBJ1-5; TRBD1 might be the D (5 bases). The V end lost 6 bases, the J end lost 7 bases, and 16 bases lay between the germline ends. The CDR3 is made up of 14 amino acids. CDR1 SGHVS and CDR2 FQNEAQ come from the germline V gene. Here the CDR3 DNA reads TGTGCCAGCAGTGGGTCGGGGGAGGGACAGCCCCAGCATTTT. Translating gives CASSGSGEGQPQHF.

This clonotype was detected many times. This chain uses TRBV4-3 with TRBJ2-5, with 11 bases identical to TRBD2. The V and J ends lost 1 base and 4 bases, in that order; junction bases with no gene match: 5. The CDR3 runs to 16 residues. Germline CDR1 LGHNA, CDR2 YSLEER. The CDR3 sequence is CASSQVSGRGGETQYF. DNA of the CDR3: TGCGCCAGCAGCCAAGTTAGCGGGAGGGGAGGAGAGACCCAGTACTTC.